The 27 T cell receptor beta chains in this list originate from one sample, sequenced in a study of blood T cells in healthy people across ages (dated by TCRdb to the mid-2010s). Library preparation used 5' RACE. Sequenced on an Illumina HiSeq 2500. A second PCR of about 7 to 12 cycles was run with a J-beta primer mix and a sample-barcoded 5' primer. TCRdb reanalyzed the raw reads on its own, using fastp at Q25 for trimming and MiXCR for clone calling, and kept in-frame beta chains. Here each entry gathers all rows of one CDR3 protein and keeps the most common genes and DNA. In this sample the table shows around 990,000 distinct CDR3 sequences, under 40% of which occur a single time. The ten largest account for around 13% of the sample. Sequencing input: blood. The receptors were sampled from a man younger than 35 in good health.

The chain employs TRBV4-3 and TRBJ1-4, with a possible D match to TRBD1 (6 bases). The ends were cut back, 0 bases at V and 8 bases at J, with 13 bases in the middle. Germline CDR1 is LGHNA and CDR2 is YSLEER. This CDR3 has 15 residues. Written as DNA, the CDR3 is TGCGCCAGCAGCCAAGATCAGGCTAGGGGGGAAAAACTGTTTTTT. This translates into CASSQDQARGEKLFF.

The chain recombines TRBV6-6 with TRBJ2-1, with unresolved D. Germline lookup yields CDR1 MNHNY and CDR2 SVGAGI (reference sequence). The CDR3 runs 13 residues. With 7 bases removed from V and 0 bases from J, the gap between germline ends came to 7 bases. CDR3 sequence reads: CASKGNSYNEQFF. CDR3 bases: TGTGCCAGCAAAGGAAACTCCTACAATGAGCAGTTCTTC.

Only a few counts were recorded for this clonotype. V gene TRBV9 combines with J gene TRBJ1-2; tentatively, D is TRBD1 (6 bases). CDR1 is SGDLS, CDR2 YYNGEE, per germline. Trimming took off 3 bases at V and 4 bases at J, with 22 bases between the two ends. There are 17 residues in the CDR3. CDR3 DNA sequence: TGTGCCAGCAGCGCGAACAGGGAGGAGAAGTTAATCTATGGCTACACCTTC. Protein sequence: CASSANREEKLIYGYTF.

CDR3 in amino acids: CASSHDRVNTEAFF. DNA of the CDR3: TGTGCCAGCAGTCACGACAGGGTGAACACTGAAGCTTTCTTT. V is TRBV6-2 or TRBV6-3 and J is TRBJ1-1; TRBD1 matches 7 bases. The CDR3 extends over 14 amino acids. Per germline, CDR1 MNHEY and CDR2 SVGEGT. The V segment lost 5 bases and the J segment 0 bases; nucleotides outside the gene matches: 3.

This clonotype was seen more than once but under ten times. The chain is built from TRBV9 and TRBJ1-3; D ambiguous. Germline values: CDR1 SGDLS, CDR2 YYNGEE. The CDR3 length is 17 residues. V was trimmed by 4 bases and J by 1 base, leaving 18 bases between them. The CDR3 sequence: CASSPRLWLGSGNTIYF. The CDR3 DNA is TGTGCCAGCAGCCCACGTCTTTGGCTTGGTTCTGGAAACACCATATATTTT.

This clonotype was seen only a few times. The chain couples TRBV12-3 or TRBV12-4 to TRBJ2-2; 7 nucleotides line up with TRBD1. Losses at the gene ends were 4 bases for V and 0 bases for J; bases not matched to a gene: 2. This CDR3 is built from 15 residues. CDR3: CASSWTGTNTGELFF. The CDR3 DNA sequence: TGTGCCAGCAGTTGGACAGGAACGAACACCGGGGAGCTGTTTTTT.

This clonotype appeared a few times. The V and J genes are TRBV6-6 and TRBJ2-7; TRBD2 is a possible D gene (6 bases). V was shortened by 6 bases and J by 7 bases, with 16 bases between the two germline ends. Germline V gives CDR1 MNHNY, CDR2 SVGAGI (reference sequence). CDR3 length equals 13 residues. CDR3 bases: TGTGCCAGCAGAACCTACGCGGGGAATGAGCAGTACTTC. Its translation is CASRTYAGNEQYF.

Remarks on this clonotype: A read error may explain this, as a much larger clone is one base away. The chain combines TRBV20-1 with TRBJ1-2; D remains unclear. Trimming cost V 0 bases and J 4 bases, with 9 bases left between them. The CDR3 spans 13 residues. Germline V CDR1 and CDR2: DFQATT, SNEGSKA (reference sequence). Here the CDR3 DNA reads TGCAGTGCTAGAGATAGGAATTCCTATGGCTACACCTTC. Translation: CSARDRNSYGYTF.

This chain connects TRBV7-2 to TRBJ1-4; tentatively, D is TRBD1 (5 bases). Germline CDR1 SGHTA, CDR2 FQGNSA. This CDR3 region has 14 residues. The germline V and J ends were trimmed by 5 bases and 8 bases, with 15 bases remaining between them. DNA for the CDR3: TGTGCCAGCAGCCCTTCCGGGGCGCGGGAAAAACTGTTTTTT. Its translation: CASSPSGAREKLFF.

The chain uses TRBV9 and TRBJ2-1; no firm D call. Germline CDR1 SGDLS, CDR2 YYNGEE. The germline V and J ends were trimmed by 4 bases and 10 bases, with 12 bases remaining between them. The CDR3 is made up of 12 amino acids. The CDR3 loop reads CASSPTPVEQFF. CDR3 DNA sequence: TGTGCCAGCAGCCCGACCCCGGTGGAGCAGTTCTTC.

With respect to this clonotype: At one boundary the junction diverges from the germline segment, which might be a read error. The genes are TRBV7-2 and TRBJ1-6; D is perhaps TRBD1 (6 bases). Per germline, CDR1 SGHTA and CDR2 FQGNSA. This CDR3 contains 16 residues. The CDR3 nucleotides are TGTGCCAGCAGCTTAGAGAGGACAGACAATAATCCACCCCTCCACTTT. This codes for CASSLERTDNNPPLHF.

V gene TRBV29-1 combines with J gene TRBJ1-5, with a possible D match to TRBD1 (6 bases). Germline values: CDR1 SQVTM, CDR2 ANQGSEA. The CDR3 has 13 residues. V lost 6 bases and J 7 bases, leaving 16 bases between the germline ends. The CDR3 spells CSVAGGADQPQHF. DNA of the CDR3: TGCAGCGTGGCGGGGGGGGCGGACCAGCCCCAGCATTTT.

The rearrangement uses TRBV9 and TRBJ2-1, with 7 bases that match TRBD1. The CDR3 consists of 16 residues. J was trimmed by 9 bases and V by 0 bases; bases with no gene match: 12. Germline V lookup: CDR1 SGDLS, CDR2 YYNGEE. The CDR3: CASSVAAGGQVREQFF. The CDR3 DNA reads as TGTGCCAGCAGCGTAGCGGCAGGGGGTCAGGTGCGTGAGCAGTTCTTC.

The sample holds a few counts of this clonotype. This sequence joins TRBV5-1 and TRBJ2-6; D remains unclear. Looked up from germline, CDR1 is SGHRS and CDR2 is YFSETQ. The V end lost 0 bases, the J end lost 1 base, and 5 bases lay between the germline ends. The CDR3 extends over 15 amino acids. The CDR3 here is CASSLAESGANVLTF. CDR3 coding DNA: TGCGCCAGCAGCTTGGCTGAGTCTGGGGCCAACGTCCTGACTTTC.

The CDR3 DNA reads as TGCAGTGCTAGAGAGGCAGGTAGGAACACTGAAGCTTTCTTT. It specifies CSAREAGRNTEAFF. This chain connects TRBV20-1 to TRBJ1-1; D uncertain. CDR1 DFQATT and CDR2 SNEGSKA come from the germline V gene (reference sequence). The CDR3 extends over 14 amino acids. Trimming stripped 0 bases from V and 1 base from J, with 9 bases between.

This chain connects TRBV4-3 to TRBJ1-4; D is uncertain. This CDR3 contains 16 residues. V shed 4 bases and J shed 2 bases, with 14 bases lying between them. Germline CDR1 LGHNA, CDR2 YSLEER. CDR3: CASSLGGGLTNEKLFF. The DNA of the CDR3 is TGCGCCAGCAGCCTCGGAGGAGGGCTGACTAATGAAAAACTGTTTTTT.

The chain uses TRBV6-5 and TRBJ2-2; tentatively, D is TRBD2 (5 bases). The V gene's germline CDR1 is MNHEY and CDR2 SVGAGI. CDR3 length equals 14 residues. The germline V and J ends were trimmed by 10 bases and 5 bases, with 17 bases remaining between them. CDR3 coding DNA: TGTGCCACCGGACGAAGAGGGCAAACCGGGGAGCTGTTTTTT. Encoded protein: CATGRRGQTGELFF.

In nucleotides, the CDR3 is TGCGCCAGCAGCCAGGTTCTCGAGTTTTCTAACTATGGCTACACCTTC. Translation: CASSQVLEFSNYGYTF. The chain combines TRBV4-1 with TRBJ1-2; D gene ambiguous. The CDR3 runs to 16 residues. CDR1 is MGHRA and CDR2 is YSYEKL in the germline V gene. Between the trimmed V and J ends, which lost 3 bases and 0 bases, there was a span of 14 bases.

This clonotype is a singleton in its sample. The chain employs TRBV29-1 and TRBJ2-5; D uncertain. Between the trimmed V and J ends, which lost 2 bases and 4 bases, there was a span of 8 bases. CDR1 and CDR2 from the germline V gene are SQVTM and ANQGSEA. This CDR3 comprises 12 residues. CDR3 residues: CSVERASETQYF. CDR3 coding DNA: TGCAGCGTTGAAAGGGCCTCAGAGACCCAGTACTTC.

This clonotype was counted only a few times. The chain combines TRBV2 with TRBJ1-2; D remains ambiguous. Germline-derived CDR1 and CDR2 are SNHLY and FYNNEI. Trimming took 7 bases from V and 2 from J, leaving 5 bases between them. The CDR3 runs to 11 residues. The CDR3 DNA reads TGTGCCAGCAAATTAAACTATGGCTACACCTTC. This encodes CASKLNYGYTF. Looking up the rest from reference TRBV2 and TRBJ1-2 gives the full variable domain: EPEVTQTPSHQVTQMGQEVILRCVPISNHLYFYWYRQILGQKVEFLVSFYNNEISEKSEIFDDQFSVERPDGSNFTLKIRSTKLEDSAMYFCASKLNYGYTFGSGTRLTVV.

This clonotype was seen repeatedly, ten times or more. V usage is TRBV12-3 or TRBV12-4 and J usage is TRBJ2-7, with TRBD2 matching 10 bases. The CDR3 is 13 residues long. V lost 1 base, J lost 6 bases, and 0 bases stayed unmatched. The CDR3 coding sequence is TGTGCCAGCAGTTTAGGGACTAGCGGCGAGCAGTACTTC. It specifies CASSLGTSGEQYF.

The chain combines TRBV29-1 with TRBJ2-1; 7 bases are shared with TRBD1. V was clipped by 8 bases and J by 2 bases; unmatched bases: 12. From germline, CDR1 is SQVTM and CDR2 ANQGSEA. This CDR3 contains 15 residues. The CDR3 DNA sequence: TGCAGCCTAACTAACTACAGGGGCACCTACAATGAGCAGTTCTTC. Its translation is CSLTNYRGTYNEQFF.

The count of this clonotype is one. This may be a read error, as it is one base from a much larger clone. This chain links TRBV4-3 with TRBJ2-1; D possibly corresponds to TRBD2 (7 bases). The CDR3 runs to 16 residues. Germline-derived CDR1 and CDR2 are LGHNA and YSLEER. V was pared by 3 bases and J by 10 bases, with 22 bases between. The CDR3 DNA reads TGCGCCAGCAGCCAGACATACAGGGAGGGCTCCTACGAGCAGTTCTTC. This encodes CASSQTYREGSYEQFF.

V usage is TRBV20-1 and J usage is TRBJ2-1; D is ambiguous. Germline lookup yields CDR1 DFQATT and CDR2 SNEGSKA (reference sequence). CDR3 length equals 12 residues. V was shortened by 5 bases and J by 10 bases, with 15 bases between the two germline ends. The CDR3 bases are TGCAGTGCTCCGAAACCGGGCTTGGAGCAGTTCTTC. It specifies CSAPKPGLEQFF.

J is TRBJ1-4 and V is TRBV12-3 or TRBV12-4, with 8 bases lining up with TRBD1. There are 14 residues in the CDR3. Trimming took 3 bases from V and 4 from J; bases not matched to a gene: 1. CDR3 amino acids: CASSFDRGNEKLFF. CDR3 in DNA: TGTGCCAGCAGTTTTGACAGGGGTAATGAAAAACTGTTTTTT.

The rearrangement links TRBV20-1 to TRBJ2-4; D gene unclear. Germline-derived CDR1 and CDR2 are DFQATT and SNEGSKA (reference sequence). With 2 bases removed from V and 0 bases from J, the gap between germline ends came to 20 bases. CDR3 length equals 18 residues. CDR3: CSARTAQGLPLAKNIQYF. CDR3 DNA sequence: TGCAGTGCTAGAACCGCGCAAGGGCTCCCCTTAGCCAAAAACATTCAGTACTTC.

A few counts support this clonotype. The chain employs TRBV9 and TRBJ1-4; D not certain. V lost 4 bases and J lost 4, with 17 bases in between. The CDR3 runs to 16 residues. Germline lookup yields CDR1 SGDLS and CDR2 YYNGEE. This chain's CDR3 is CASSQSPSGFNEKLFF. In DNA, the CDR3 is TGTGCCAGCAGCCAAAGCCCCTCGGGATTTAATGAAAAACTGTTTTTT.